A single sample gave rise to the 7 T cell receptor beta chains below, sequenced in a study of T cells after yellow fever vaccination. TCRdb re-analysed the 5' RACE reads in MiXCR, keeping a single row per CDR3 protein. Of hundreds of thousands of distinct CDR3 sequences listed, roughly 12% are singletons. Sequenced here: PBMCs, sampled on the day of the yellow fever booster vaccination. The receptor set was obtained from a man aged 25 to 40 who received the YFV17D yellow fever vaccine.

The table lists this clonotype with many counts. The DNA for the CDR3 is TGTGCCAGCAGCCTAACCCGCGAGCAGTTCTTC. As protein: CASSLTREQFF. This sequence joins TRBV28 and TRBJ2-1, with unresolved D. Germline CDR1 and CDR2: MDHEN and SYDVKM. Deletions cut 6 bases from V and 10 bases from J, with 10 bases between. This CDR3 is built from 11 residues.

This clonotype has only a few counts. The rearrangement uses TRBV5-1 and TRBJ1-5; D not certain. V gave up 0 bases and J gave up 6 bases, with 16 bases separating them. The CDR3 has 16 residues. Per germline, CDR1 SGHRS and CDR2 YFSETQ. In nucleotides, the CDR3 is TGCGCCAGCAGCTTGGAGGCGTGGACCGGGAGTCAGCCCCAGCATTTT. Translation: CASSLEAWTGSQPQHF. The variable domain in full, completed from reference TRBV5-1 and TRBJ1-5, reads KAGVTQTPRYLIKTRGQQVTLSCSPISGHRSVSWYQQTPGQGLQFLFEYFSETQRNKGNFPGRFSGRQFSNSRSEMNVSTLELGDSALYLCASSLEAWTGSQPQHFGDGTRLSIL.

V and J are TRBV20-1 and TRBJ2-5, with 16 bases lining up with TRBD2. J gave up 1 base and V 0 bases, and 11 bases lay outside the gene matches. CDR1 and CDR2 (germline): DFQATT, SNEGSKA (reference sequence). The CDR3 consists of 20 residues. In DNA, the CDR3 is TGCAGTGCTAGAGATCTCGGGGGACTAGCGGGAGGGGGGATCCAAGAGACCCAGTACTTC. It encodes CSARDLGGLAGGGIQETQYF.

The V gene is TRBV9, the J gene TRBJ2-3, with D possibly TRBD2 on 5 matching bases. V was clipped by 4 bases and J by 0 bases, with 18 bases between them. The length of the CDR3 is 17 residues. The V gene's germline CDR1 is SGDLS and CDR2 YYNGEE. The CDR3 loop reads CASSPRGSDPSTDTQYF. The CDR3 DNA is TGTGCCAGCAGCCCCCGAGGGAGCGACCCTAGCACAGATACGCAGTATTTT.

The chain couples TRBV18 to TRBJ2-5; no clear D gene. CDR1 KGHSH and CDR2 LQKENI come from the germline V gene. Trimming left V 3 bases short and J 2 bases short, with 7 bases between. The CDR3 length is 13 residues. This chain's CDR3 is CASSPAQQETQYF. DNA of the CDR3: TGTGCCAGCTCACCCGCCCAGCAAGAGACCCAGTACTTC.

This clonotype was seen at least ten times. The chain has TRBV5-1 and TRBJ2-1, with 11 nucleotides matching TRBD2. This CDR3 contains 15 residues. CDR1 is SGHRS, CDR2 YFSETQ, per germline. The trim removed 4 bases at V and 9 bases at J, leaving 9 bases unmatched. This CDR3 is CASSQTSGSVVEQFF. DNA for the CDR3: TGCGCCAGCAGCCAAACTAGCGGGAGTGTAGTTGAGCAGTTCTTC.

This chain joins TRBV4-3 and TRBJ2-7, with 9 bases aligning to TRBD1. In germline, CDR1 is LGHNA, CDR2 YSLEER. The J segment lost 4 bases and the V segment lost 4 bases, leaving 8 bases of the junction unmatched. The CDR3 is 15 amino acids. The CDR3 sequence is CASSLRLQGAYEQYF. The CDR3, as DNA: TGCGCCAGCAGCCTCCGCTTACAGGGGGCTTACGAGCAGTACTTC.